This T cell receptor beta chain was recorded in a study of blood T cell repertoires in COVID-19. Germline V gene data show CDR1 as LNHDA and CDR2 as SQIVND (reference sequence). Unmatched junction bases numbered 6, after V lost 9 bases and J lost 5 bases. This CDR3 region has 14 residues. The method was immunoSEQ multiplex PCR; TCRdb's version includes in-frame clones alone and lacks a portion of them. The sample holds approximately 170,000 clones, approximately 86% seen once. The TCR sequence derives from a woman older than 75 with COVID-19, enrolled during active disease. The chain recombines TRBV19 with TRBJ2-2, with 10 bases aligning to TRBD2. What was sequenced was peripheral blood. CDR3 in DNA: TGTGCCAGCACCGGGACTAGCGCGACCGGGGAGCTGTTTTTT. The encoded protein is CASTGTSATGELFF.